This T cell receptor (beta chain) was profiled in a study of shared clonotypes between healthy human individuals. Each replicate PCR on the sorted subsets used 200 to 250 ng DNA (approximately 27,000 T cell genomes). Clones were sequenced by immunoSEQ multiplex PCR, and TCRdb holds only the in-frame ones, with some missing. In the table there are millions of clones, approximately 94% of which are singletons. The donors were all Caucasian adults (living in Nashville, Tennessee). The sample consisted of naive CD4+ T cells sorted from blood. Subset given: CD45RA+ positively selected. The TCR sequence derives from a man aged 18 to 35 in good health.

The CDR3 sequence is CASSQDESGTPTNEKLFF. The CDR3 nucleotides read TGCGCCAGCAGCCAAGATGAGTCAGGCACACCAACTAATGAAAAACTGTTTTTT. The chain links TRBV4-1 to TRBJ1-4; D is undetermined. V was pared by 0 bases and J by 0 bases, with 14 bases between. CDR1 and CDR2 (germline): MGHRA, YSYEKL. CDR3 length: 18 residues.